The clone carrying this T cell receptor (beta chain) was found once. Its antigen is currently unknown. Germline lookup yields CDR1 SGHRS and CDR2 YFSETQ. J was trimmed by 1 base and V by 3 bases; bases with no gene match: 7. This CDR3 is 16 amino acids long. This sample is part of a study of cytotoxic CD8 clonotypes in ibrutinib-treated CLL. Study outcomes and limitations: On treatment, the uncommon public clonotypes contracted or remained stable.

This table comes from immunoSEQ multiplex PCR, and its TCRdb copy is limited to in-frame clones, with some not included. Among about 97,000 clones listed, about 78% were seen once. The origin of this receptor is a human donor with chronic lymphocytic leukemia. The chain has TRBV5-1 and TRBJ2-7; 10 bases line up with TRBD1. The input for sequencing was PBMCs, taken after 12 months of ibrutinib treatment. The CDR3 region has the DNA TGCGCCAGCAGCTCGTTGGGGACAGGGGTTTCCTACGAGCAGTACTTC. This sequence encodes CASSSLGTGVSYEQYF.